The 10 T cell receptor beta chains below come from one sample, sequenced in a study of OX40 agonist ivuxolimab in advanced cancers. Sequencing was performed with immunoSEQ multiplex PCR; in TCRdb, only in-frame clones are kept and a portion is missing. The sample has about 70,000 clones; around nine tenths are singletons. The material was CD4+ or CD8+ T cells sorted from blood, obtained in a trial of the OX40 agonist ivuxolimab. These receptors were obtained from an adult with an advanced solid tumor such as melanoma, head and neck, liver or kidney cancer.

This rearrangement joins TRBV28 to TRBJ1-5; TRBD1 aligns across 8 bases. This CDR3 region has 14 residues. V lost 6 bases and J lost 9; bases outside the gene matches: 10. The germline gives CDR1 MDHEN, CDR2 SYDVKM. CDR3 loop: CASRPGQVTGPQHF. CDR3 DNA sequence: TGTGCCAGCAGACCGGGACAGGTGACGGGGCCCCAGCATTTT.

This clone came up a few times. CDR3 loop: CAWRQMNTEAFF. The CDR3 nucleotides read TGTGCCTGGAGACAGATGAACACTGAAGCTTTCTTT. J is TRBJ1-1 and V is TRBV30; D unresolved. Germline V CDR1 and CDR2: GTSNPN, SVGIG (reference sequence). Trimming shortened V by 3 bases and J by 0 bases, and 5 bases separated the two germline ends. CDR3 size: 12 residues.

This clone was observed a single time. The chain is built from TRBV11-3 and TRBJ2-5; a possible D gene is TRBD2 (5 bases). Trimming cost V 3 bases and J 2 bases, with 7 bases left between them. The CDR3 totals 13 residues. Germline V lookup: CDR1 SGHNT, CDR2 YENEEA. The CDR3 here is CASSFGRQETQYF. CDR3 DNA sequence: TGTGCCAGCAGCTTTGGGAGACAAGAGACCCAGTACTTC.

V is TRBV11-2 and J is TRBJ2-5; D gene uncertain. Germline V gene sequence: CDR1 SGHAT, CDR2 FQNNGV. Trimming removed 4 bases at V and 5 bases at J, with 17 bases between. This CDR3 spans 15 amino acids. CDR3 in DNA: TGTGCCAGCAGCTCCAGTAGGGTGTACCGGGAGACCCAGTACTTC. It yields the protein CASSSSRVYRETQYF.

In nucleotides, the CDR3 is TGCGCCAGCAGCCCCCAAGTCGGGGGACAAGAGACCCAGTACTTC. Translated, it gives CASSPQVGGQETQYF. The V gene is TRBV4-3, the J gene TRBJ2-5, with D tentatively TRBD2 (6 bases). The CDR3 is 15 residues long. CDR1 is LGHNA, CDR2 YSLEER, per germline. The V gene lost 4 bases and the J gene lost 2 bases, with 14 bases spanning the gap.

The chain links TRBV28 to TRBJ2-5, with D possibly called TRBD1 or TRBD2 (5 bases each). CDR3 length: 15 residues. Deletions cut 1 base from V and 1 base from J, with 10 bases between. In germline, CDR1 is MDHEN, CDR2 SYDVKM. The CDR3 spells CASSLFGTLQETQYF. The CDR3 nucleotides are TGTGCCAGCAGTTTATTTGGGACCCTCCAAGAGACCCAGTACTTC.

This clone was seen only a few times. This chain links TRBV28 with TRBJ2-7; D is unresolved. This CDR3 is 13 amino acids long. Germline loops: CDR1 MDHEN, CDR2 SYDVKM. Trimming removed 5 bases at V and 5 bases at J, with 13 bases between. CDR3 protein: CASSTLGHNEQYF. The CDR3 bases are TGTGCCAGCAGTACCCTTGGGCATAACGAGCAGTACTTC.

Concerning this clone itself: This sample also contains other DNA sequences that code for the same CDR3. The chain joins TRBV20-1 to TRBJ2-7; D gene uncertain. The CDR3 totals 11 residues. Germline loops: CDR1 DFQATT, CDR2 SNEGSKA (reference sequence). V was trimmed by 5 bases and J by 6 bases, leaving 11 bases between them. The CDR3 loop reads CSASEVGEQYF. As DNA, the CDR3 is TGCAGTGCTTCAGAAGTCGGCGAGCAGTACTTC.

The chain employs TRBV10-2 and TRBJ2-5, with 9 bases fitting TRBD1. The length of the CDR3 is 15 residues. Germline V gene data show CDR1 as WSHSY and CDR2 as SAAADI. With 6 bases clipped from V and 7 bases from J, the junction kept 12 bases outside the gene matches. The CDR3: CASSDGQGPGGTQYF. CDR3 DNA: TGCGCCAGCAGCGACGGACAGGGGCCGGGAGGGACCCAGTACTTC.

This clone was recorded a few times. V is TRBV10-3 and J is TRBJ1-1; D call uncertain. Trimming shortened V by 1 base and J by 6 bases, and 9 bases separated the two germline ends. The CDR3 totals 13 residues. Germline V CDR1 and CDR2: ENHRY, SYGVKD. CDR3 in DNA: TGTGCCATCAGTGAGTTTACTAATGCTGAAGCTTTCTTT. Protein product: CAISEFTNAEAFF.